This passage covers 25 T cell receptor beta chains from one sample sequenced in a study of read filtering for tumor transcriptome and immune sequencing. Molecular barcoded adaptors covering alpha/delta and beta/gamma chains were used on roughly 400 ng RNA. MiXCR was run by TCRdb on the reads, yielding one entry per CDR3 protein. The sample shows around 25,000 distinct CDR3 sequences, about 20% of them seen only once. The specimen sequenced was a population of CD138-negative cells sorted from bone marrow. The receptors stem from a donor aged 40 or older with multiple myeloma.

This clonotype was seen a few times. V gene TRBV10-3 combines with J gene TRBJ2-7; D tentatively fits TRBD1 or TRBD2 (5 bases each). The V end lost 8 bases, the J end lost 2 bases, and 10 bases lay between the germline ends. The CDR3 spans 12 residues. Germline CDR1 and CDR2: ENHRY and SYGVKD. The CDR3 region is CAIAGATYEQYF. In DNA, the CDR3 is TGTGCCATCGCCGGGGCCACCTACGAGCAGTACTTC.

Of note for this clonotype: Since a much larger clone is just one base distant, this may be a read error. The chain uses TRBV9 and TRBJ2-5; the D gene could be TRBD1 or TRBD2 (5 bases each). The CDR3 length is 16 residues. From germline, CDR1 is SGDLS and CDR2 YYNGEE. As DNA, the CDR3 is TGTGCCAGCAGCGCCGCCGGGACCACTGAGGGAGAGACCCAGTGCTTC. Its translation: CASSAAGTTEGETQCF.

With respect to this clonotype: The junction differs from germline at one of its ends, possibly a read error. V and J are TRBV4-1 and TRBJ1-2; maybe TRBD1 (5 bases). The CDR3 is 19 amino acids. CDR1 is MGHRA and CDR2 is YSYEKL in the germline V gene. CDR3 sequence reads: CASSQDQVKIDSQNYGYTF. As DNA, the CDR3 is TGTGCCAGCAGCCAAGATCAAGTAAAAATAGACAGCCAGAACTATGGCTACACCTTC.

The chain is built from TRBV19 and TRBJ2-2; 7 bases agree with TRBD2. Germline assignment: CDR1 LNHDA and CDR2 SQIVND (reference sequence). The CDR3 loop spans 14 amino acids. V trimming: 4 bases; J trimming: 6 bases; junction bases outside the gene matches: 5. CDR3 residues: CASSTGTISGELFF. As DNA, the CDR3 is TGTGCCAGTAGTACAGGGACTATTTCCGGGGAGCTGTTTTTT. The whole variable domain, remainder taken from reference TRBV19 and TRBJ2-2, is DGGITQSPKYLFRKEGQNVTLSCEQNLNHDAMYWYRQDPGQGLRLIYYSQIVNDFQKGDIAEGYSVSREKKESFPLTVTSAQKNPTAFYLCASSTGTISGELFFGEGSRLTVL.

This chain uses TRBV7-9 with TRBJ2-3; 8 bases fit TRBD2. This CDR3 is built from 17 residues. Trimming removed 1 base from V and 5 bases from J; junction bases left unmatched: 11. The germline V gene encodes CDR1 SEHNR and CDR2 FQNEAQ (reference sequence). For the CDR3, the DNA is TGTGCCAGCAGCTTAGTTTGTAGCGGGGCCGGTGGAGATACGCAGTATTTT. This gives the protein CASSLVCSGAGGDTQYF.

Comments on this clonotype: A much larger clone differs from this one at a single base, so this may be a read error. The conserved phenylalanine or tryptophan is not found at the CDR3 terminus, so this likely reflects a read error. CDR3 region: CASSAGQGTSGATEAFL. The CDR3 DNA reads TGTGCCAGCAGCGCCGGACAGGGGACCTCGGGGGCCACTGAAGCTTTCCTT. J is TRBJ1-1 and V is TRBV9; 9 positions agree with TRBD1. The CDR3 is 17 amino acids. Germline CDR1 is SGDLS and CDR2 is YYNGEE. V was pared by 3 bases and J by 4 bases, with 13 bases of the junction left unmatched.

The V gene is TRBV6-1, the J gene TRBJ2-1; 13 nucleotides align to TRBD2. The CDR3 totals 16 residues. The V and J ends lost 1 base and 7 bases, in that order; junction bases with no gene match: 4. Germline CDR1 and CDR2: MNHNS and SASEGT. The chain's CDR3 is CASSEETSGGHNEQFF. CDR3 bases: TGTGCCAGCAGTGAAGAGACTAGCGGGGGGCATAATGAGCAGTTCTTC.

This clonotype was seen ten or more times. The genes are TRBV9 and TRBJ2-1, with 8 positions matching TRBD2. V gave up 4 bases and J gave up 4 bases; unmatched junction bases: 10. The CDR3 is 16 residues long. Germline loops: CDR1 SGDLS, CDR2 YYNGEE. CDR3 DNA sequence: TGTGCCAGCAGCTCTCCCCGGGGGGGGGGATACAATGAGCAGTTCTTC. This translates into CASSSPRGGGYNEQFF.

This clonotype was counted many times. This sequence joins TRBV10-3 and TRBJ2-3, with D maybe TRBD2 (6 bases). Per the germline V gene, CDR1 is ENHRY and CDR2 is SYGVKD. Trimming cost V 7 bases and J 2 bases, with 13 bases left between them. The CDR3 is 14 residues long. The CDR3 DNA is TGTGCCATCAACGGCGGGGCCAACACAGATACGCAGTATTTT. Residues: CAINGGANTDTQYF.

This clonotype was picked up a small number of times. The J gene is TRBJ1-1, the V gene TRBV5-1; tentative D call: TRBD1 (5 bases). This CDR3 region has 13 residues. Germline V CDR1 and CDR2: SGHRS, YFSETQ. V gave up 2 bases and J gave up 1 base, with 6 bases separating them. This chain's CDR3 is CASSLQANTEAFF. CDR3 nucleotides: TGCGCCAGCAGCTTACAGGCGAACACTGAAGCTTTCTTT.

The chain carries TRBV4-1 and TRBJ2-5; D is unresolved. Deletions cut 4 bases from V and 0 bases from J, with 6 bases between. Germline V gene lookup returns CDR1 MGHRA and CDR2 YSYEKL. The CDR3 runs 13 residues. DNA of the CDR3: TGCGCCAGCAGCCGACCGTACCAAGAGACCCAGTACTTC. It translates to CASSRPYQETQYF.

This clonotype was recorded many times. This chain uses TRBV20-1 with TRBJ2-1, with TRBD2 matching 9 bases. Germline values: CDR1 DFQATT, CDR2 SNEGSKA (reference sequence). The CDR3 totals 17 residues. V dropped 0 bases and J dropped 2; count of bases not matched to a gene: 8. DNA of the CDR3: TGCAGTGCTAGAGATTTGTACGGCGGGGGGGCCTACAATGAGCAGTTCTTC. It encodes CSARDLYGGGAYNEQFF.

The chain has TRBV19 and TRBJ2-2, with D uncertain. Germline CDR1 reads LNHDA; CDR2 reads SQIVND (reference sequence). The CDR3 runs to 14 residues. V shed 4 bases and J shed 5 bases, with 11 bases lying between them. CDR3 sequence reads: CASSKSTATGELFF. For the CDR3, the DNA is TGTGCCAGTAGTAAGTCGACGGCTACCGGGGAGCTGTTTTTT. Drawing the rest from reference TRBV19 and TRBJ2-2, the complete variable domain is DGGITQSPKYLFRKEGQNVTLSCEQNLNHDAMYWYRQDPGQGLRLIYYSQIVNDFQKGDIAEGYSVSREKKESFPLTVTSAQKNPTAFYLCASSKSTATGELFFGEGSRLTVL.

The CDR3 sequence is CASSLVGDTEAFF. The DNA of the CDR3 is TGTGCCAGCAGCTTAGTAGGGGACACTGAAGCTTTCTTT. V usage is TRBV7-8 and J usage is TRBJ1-1, with a weak D call TRBD1 (5 bases). Per germline, CDR1 SGHVS and CDR2 FQNEAQ. V was clipped by 1 base and J by 3 bases, with 6 bases between them. The CDR3 is 13 residues long.

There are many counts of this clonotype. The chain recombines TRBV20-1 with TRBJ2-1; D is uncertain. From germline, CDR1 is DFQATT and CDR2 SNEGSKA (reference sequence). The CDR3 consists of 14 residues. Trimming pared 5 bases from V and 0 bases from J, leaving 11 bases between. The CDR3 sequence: CSARGEYSYNEQFF. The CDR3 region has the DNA TGCAGTGCTCGAGGAGAGTACTCCTACAATGAGCAGTTCTTC.

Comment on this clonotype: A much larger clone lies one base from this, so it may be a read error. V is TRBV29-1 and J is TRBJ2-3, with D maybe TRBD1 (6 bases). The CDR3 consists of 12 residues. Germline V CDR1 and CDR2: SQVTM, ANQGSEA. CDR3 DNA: TGCAGCGTTGATACAGGGTCAGATACGCCGTATTTT. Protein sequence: CSVDTGSDTPYF.

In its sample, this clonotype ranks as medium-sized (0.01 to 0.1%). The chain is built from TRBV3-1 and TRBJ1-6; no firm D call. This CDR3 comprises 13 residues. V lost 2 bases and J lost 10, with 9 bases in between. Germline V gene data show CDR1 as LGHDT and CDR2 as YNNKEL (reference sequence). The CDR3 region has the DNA TGTGCCAGCAGCCAACCCGGGAGCTCACCCCTCCACTTT. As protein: CASSQPGSSPLHF.

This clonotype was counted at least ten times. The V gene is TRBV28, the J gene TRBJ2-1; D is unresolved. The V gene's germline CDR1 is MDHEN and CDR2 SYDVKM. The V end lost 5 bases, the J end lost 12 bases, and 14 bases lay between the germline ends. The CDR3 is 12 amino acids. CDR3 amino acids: CASSPGPVGQFF. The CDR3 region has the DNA TGTGCCAGCAGTCCGGGTCCCGTGGGGCAGTTCTTC.

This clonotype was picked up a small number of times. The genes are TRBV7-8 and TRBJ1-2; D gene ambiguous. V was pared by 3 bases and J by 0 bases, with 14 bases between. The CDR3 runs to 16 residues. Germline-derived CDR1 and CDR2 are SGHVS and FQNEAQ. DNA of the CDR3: TGTGCCAGCAGCTTTTCTGGATCTAGCCCTAACTATGGCTACACCTTC. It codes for CASSFSGSSPNYGYTF.

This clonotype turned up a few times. The CDR3 protein is CSAGPAGTTDTQYF. CDR3 nucleotide sequence: TGCAGTGCCGGACCAGCGGGGACCACAGATACGCAGTATTTT. The chain has TRBV20-1 and TRBJ2-3; 7 positions agree with TRBD2. The trim removed 6 bases at V and 2 bases at J, leaving 8 bases unmatched. Germline CDR1 DFQATT, CDR2 SNEGSKA (reference sequence). The CDR3 covers 14 residues.

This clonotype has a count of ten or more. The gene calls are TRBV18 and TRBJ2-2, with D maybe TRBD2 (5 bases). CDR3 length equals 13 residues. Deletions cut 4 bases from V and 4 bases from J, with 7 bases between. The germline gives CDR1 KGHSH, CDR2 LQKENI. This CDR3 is CASSLDFTGELFF. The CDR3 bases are TGTGCCAGCTCACTGGACTTCACCGGGGAGCTGTTTTTT.

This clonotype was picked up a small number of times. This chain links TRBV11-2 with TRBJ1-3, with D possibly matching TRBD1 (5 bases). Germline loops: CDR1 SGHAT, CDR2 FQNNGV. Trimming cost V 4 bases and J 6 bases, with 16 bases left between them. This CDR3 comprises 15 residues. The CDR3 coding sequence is TGTGCCAGCAGCTCACCGGATCGGGGACTAAACACCATATATTTT. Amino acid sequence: CASSSPDRGLNTIYF.

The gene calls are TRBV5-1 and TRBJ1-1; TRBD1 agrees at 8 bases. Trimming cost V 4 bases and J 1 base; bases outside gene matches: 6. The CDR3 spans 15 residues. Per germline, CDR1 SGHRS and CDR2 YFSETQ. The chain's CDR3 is CASSRSGTGNTEAFF. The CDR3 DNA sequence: TGCGCCAGCAGCCGATCCGGGACAGGGAACACTGAAGCTTTCTTT.

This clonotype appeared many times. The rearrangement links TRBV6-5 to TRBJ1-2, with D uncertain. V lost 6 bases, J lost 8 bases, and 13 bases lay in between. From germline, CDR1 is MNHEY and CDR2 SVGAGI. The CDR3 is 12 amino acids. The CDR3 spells CASRVQGGGYTF. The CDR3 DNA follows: TGTGCCAGCAGAGTACAAGGAGGGGGCTACACCTTC.

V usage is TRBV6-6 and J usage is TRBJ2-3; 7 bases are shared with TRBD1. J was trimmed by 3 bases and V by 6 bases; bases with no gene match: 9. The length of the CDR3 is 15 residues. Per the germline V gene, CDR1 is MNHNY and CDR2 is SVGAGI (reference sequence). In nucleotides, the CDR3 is TGTGCCAGCAGGGGGGACAGCCAGCTAACAGATACGCAGTATTTT. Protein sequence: CASRGDSQLTDTQYF.